This T cell receptor (beta chain) is drawn from a study of identical twins. Study-wide results and limits: Researchers caution that invariant MAIT and iNKT cells could partly confound zero-insertion analyses. Model-predicted out-of-frame TCR alpha sharing fell below observed values in monozygotic twins. Conclusions came from cross-sectional statistical analysis, not from following the same donors.

CDR1 is SGHRS, CDR2 YFSETQ, per germline. Trimming took 4 bases from V and 8 from J, leaving 15 bases between them. CDR3 length: 13 residues. Of note for this clonotype: As yet, its antigen is unknown.

Addition of a universal primer site occurred through template switching, and cDNA carried unique molecular identifiers. TCRdb reprocessed the 5' RACE reads via MiXCR and lists one record per CDR3 protein. This repertoire shows nearly 900,000 distinct CDR3 sequences, 9% to 15% found once; its top ten account for around 1.5%. The same data also contributed to another study, on yellow fever vaccine responses in identical twins.

The rearrangement links TRBV5-1 to TRBJ1-2, with D maybe TRBD1 (5 bases). Sample: PBMCs. This receptor was identified in a woman younger than 35 in good health. The CDR3 DNA reads TGCGCCAGCAGCATCCGGGGCGAAAGGGGCTACACCTTC. It translates to CASSIRGERGYTF.